Included here is one T cell receptor beta chain sequence, with context. These data originate in a study of cytomegalovirus exposure and HLA in healthy donors. TCRdb's copy holds only in-frame clones and misses some; the assay was immunoSEQ multiplex PCR. The sample lists 100,000 to 150,000 clones, roughly 95% occurring once. It was the roughly 130-subject validation cohort, separate from the roughly 700-subject first cohort, to which the donors belonged. This CDR3 has 16 amino acids. Per germline, CDR1 SEHNR and CDR2 FQNEAQ (reference sequence). V gave up 2 bases and J gave up 3 bases; unmatched junction bases: 7.

The V call is TRBV7-9, the J call TRBJ2-1; 7 bases are a match to TRBD2. The sample consisted of PBMCs. This TCR was recovered from a man younger than 35 in good health and CMV-seronegative. CDR3 sequence reads: CASSLRGRELYNEQFF. DNA for the CDR3: TGTGCCAGCAGCTTACGGGGGAGGGAACTCTACAATGAGCAGTTCTTC.